The 17 T cell receptor beta chains given below trace back to one sample, sequenced in a study of T cell responses to AZD1222 COVID-19 vaccine. TCRdb's copy holds only in-frame clones and misses some; the assay was immunoSEQ multiplex PCR. The table lists fewer than 150,000 clones, approximately 90% of them singletons. This sample comprised peripheral blood, obtained on day 0 of AZD1222 vaccination. These receptors all stem from an adult in good health.

The chain couples TRBV19 to TRBJ1-1; D is unclear. This CDR3 is 16 amino acids long. Trimming took 5 bases from V and 6 from J, leaving 22 bases between them. Per germline, CDR1 LNHDA and CDR2 SQIVND (reference sequence). The CDR3 bases are TGTGCCAGTAGTCCCCCCCGTTGGGATCGAGCACCTGAAGCTTTCTTT. This sequence encodes CASSPPRWDRAPEAFF.

The chain couples TRBV3-1 (or the pseudogene TRBV3-2) to TRBJ1-4, with D unclear. This CDR3 is built from 15 residues. V lost 5 bases to trimming and J lost 3 bases, with 13 bases between them. Germline V CDR1 and CDR2: LGHDT, YNNKEL (reference sequence). The CDR3 sequence: CASSSGGSANEKLFF. Here the CDR3 DNA reads TGTGCCAGCAGCTCCGGCGGTTCTGCTAATGAAAAACTGTTTTTT.

The chain employs TRBV5-1 and TRBJ1-2; 7 bases match TRBD1. From germline, CDR1 is SGHRS and CDR2 YFSETQ. The CDR3 is 15 amino acids. V lost 3 bases to trimming and J lost 4 bases; unmatched junction nucleotides: 9. CDR3 bases: TGCGCCAGCAGCTCCCGCACGGACAGGATCTATGGCTACACCTTC. Translation gives CASSSRTDRIYGYTF.

The chain joins TRBV4-3 to TRBJ1-1; no clear D. V dropped 5 bases and J dropped 0 bases, with 19 bases sitting between them. This CDR3 region has 17 residues. Germline CDR1 and CDR2: LGHNA and YSLEER. CDR3 DNA: TGCGCCAGCAGCGCACAAGCGGTGCTACCAATGAACACTGAAGCTTTCTTT. This translates into CASSAQAVLPMNTEAFF.

The chain employs TRBV19 and TRBJ1-2; TRBD1 might be the D (6 bases). V was clipped by 4 bases and J by 3 bases, with 15 bases between them. Germline lookup yields CDR1 LNHDA and CDR2 SQIVND (reference sequence). There are 15 residues in the CDR3. CDR3 residues: CASSSEGTLYYGYTF. DNA for the CDR3: TGTGCCAGTAGTAGCGAAGGGACACTGTACTATGGCTACACCTTC.

The chain is built from TRBV5-6 and TRBJ2-5; 7 bases map to TRBD2. The germline gives CDR1 SGHDT, CDR2 YYEEEE. The CDR3 extends over 15 amino acids. Losses at the gene ends were 4 bases for V and 1 base for J; bases not matched to a gene: 7. The CDR3 region has the DNA TGTGCCAGCAGCCGGTACGGGGGGACCCAAGAGACCCAGTACTTC. This sequence encodes CASSRYGGTQETQYF.

The V call is TRBV4-1, the J call TRBJ1-5, with D unclear. CDR1 is MGHRA and CDR2 is YSYEKL in the germline V gene. V was shortened by 4 bases and J by 7 bases, with 11 bases between the two germline ends. This CDR3 spans 13 amino acids. The CDR3 spells CASSLNWRQPQHF. CDR3 sequence (DNA): TGCGCCAGCAGCCTAAATTGGAGACAGCCCCAGCATTTT.

The chain joins TRBV11-2 to TRBJ2-7; 7 bases line up with TRBD1. This CDR3 spans 16 amino acids. The germline V gene encodes CDR1 SGHAT and CDR2 FQNNGV. Losses at the gene ends were 5 bases for V and 4 bases for J; bases not matched to a gene: 14. The CDR3 sequence: CASSPILRQGRYEQYF. The CDR3 nucleotides are TGTGCCAGCAGCCCCATCCTGCGACAGGGCCGTTACGAGCAGTACTTC.

The CDR3 loop is CATSGTGNNQPQHF. CDR3 nucleotide sequence: TGTGCCACCTCGGGGACCGGGAACAATCAGCCCCAGCATTTT. The rearrangement links TRBV6-5 to TRBJ1-5, with D possibly being TRBD1 (5 bases). CDR3 length: 14 residues. V was clipped by 10 bases and J by 3 bases, with 16 bases between them. Germline V lookup: CDR1 MNHEY, CDR2 SVGAGI.

This clone has a single count. V usage is TRBV19 and J usage is TRBJ1-6; no firm D call. The CDR3 extends over 15 amino acids. Germline CDR1 and CDR2: LNHDA and SQIVND (reference sequence). V lost 3 bases and J lost 0, with 6 bases in between. CDR3 loop: CASSIPSSYNSPLHF. CDR3 coding DNA: TGTGCCAGTAGTATCCCGAGCTCCTATAATTCACCCCTCCACTTT. Full variable domain (missing parts from reference TRBV19 and TRBJ1-6): DGGITQSPKYLFRKEGQNVTLSCEQNLNHDAMYWYRQDPGQGLRLIYYSQIVNDFQKGDIAEGYSVSREKKESFPLTVTSAQKNPTAFYLCASSIPSSYNSPLHFGNGTRLTVT.

The CDR3 nucleotides are TGTGCCAGCAGCAAAGGGGGGGACAGGGACACCACCAATCAGCCCCAGCATTTT. It encodes CASSKGGDRDTTNQPQHF. The chain uses TRBV21-1 and TRBJ1-5; the DNA was not used to check the table's D call, TRBD1. TRBV21-1 has pseudogene status. The length of the CDR3 is 18 residues.

The chain recombines TRBV18 with TRBJ1-6; D not resolved. Trimming cost V 2 bases and J 5 bases, with 10 bases left between them. The CDR3 covers 15 residues. Germline lookup yields CDR1 KGHSH and CDR2 LQKENI. The CDR3 DNA reads TGTGCCAGCTCACCAGTGGACGGCGATAATTCACCCCTCCACTTT. Amino acid sequence: CASSPVDGDNSPLHF.

The chain couples TRBV7-2 to TRBJ1-2; D perhaps matches TRBD1 (6 bases). CDR1 SGHTA and CDR2 FQGNSA come from the germline V gene. V dropped 1 base and J dropped 8 bases, with 20 bases sitting between them. The CDR3 sequence is 16 residues long. The chain's CDR3 is CASSLDGGTGRVGYTF. The CDR3 bases are TGTGCCAGCAGCTTAGACGGTGGAACAGGGAGGGTCGGCTACACCTTC.

This chain connects TRBV12-5 to TRBJ1-2; no clear D. The CDR3 totals 16 residues. Germline CDR1 reads LGHNT; CDR2 reads FRNRAP. Trimming shortened V by 0 bases and J by 1 base, and 12 bases separated the two germline ends. The CDR3 coding sequence is TGTGCTAGTGGTTTGGTCACCGGCGACCTTAACTATGGCTACACCTTC. Encoded protein: CASGLVTGDLNYGYTF.

The CDR3 reads CASSPDYSSYEQYF. CDR3 nucleotides: TGTGCCAGCTCACCGGACTACAGCTCCTACGAGCAGTACTTC. The chain couples TRBV18 to TRBJ2-7; tentatively, D is TRBD2 (6 bases). Germline loops: CDR1 KGHSH, CDR2 LQKENI. The V end was cut by 3 bases, the J end by 0 bases, with 9 bases between. The CDR3 has 14 residues.

The chain employs TRBV6-5 and TRBJ1-3; D unresolved. The CDR3 is 12 amino acids. V was clipped by 7 bases and J by 0 bases, with 4 bases between them. The germline gives CDR1 MNHEY, CDR2 SVGAGI. The CDR3 reads CASKSSGNTIYF. In DNA form, the CDR3 reads TGTGCCAGCAAGTCCTCTGGAAACACCATATATTTT.

The rearrangement joins TRBV21-1 to TRBJ2-7; the D segment call TRBD2 is taken from the table without a DNA check. TRBV21-1 is reported as a pseudogene. The CDR3 sequence is 16 residues long. The CDR3 is CASSIGGRVSRYEQYF. The CDR3 nucleotides are TGTGCCAGCAGCATTGGAGGAAGGGTTTCTCGGTACGAGCAGTACTTC.